This TCR beta chain was observed in a study of blood T cell repertoires in COVID-19. The junction had 12 bases not matched to a gene; V was cut back by 7 bases and J by 3 bases. The CDR3 totals 16 residues. From germline, CDR1 is MNHNY and CDR2 SVGAGI (reference sequence). Per the authors' pipeline: Amplification with reference gene primers provided the estimates of nucleated cell counts. The method was immunoSEQ multiplex PCR; TCRdb's version includes in-frame clones alone and lacks a portion of them. V, J and clone size derive from that table, while D and trimming were established from the DNA sequence. The sample has a few hundred thousand clones; around 87% are singletons.

The chain joins TRBV6-6 to TRBJ2-3; TRBD2 matches at 8 bases. Sequenced sample: peripheral blood. The sequence came from a woman aged 45-65 years who had recovered from COVID-19. The CDR3, as DNA: TGTGCCAGCACCCAAGCCGGAGCGGGGGAGACAGATACGCAGTATTTT. As protein: CASTQAGAGETDTQYF.